These 28 T cell receptor beta chains were all obtained from the same sample, sequenced in a study of T cells in Graves' hyperthyroidism and ophthalmopathy. RNA transcripts provided the source from which TCR beta CDR3 regions were amplified. Primed by the HTBI set, a first-round RT-PCR was run on the TCR CDR3. MiXCR, applied by TCRdb to the multiplex PCR reads, yields one record per CDR3 protein. Here the sample spans 650,000 to 750,000 distinct CDR3 sequences, approximately 15% being singletons. The material sequenced was blood. Source of these receptors: a woman under 30 with Graves' hyperthyroidism.

This rearrangement joins TRBV6-2 or TRBV6-3 to TRBJ2-2; D remains ambiguous. Trimming took off 3 bases at V and 7 bases at J, with 12 bases between the two ends. The CDR3 consists of 14 residues. Germline V CDR1 and CDR2: MNHEY, SVGEGT. The CDR3 protein is CASSYTGRVGELFF. The CDR3 DNA reads TGTGCCAGCAGTTATACCGGAAGGGTCGGGGAGCTGTTTTTT.

This clonotype was detected ten times or more. The chain uses TRBV30 and TRBJ1-1, with D uncertain. Germline V lookup: CDR1 GTSNPN, CDR2 SVGIG (reference sequence). Trimming removed 1 base from V and 6 bases from J, with 12 bases in between. This CDR3 contains 13 residues. The CDR3 nucleotides are TGTGCCTGGAGTGACCCAGCCTGGGCTGAAGCTTTCTTT. This encodes CAWSDPAWAEAFF.

This clonotype was seen only a few times. The chain carries TRBV7-8 and TRBJ2-1; 13 nucleotides match TRBD2. With 7 bases clipped from V and 0 bases from J, the junction kept 18 bases outside the gene matches. CDR3 length: 21 amino acids. The germline gives CDR1 SGHVS, CDR2 FQNEAQ. The chain's CDR3 is CASTSPGEGLAGQSSYNEQFF. The CDR3 DNA follows: TGTGCCAGCACCTCCCCGGGGGAGGGACTAGCGGGACAGAGCTCCTACAATGAGCAGTTCTTC.

This clonotype was recorded at least ten times. This chain uses TRBV20-1 with TRBJ2-7; TRBD2 matches at 13 bases. V lost 6 bases to trimming and J lost 6 bases; unmatched junction nucleotides: 11. The germline V gene encodes CDR1 DFQATT and CDR2 SNEGSKA (reference sequence). The length of the CDR3 is 15 residues. This chain's CDR3 is CSAQPLAGGQGEQYF. The CDR3 DNA reads TGCAGTGCCCAACCACTAGCGGGAGGGCAAGGCGAGCAGTACTTC.

This clonotype came up many times. V gene TRBV2 combines with J gene TRBJ2-1; D gene ambiguous. This CDR3 comprises 12 residues. Trimming took off 3 bases at V and 3 bases at J, with 3 bases between the two ends. Looked up from germline, CDR1 is SNHLY and CDR2 is FYNNEI. The CDR3 spells CASSEYYNEQFF. The DNA of the CDR3 is TGTGCCAGCAGTGAGTACTACAATGAGCAGTTCTTC.

This chain links TRBV5-5 with TRBJ2-7, with 7 nucleotides matching TRBD1. CDR1 is SGHKS, CDR2 YYEKEE, per germline (reference sequence). V lost 4 bases and J lost 0; bases outside the gene matches: 7. This CDR3 region has 15 residues. The CDR3 sequence: CASSPDRSISYEQYF. The DNA of the CDR3 is TGTGCCAGCAGCCCGGACAGGAGCATCTCCTACGAGCAGTACTTC.

Many counts were recorded for this clonotype. The J gene is TRBJ1-2, the V gene TRBV5-1; 10 positions match TRBD1. The CDR3 length is 15 residues. V lost 4 bases and J lost 6; bases outside the gene matches: 9. Germline values: CDR1 SGHRS, CDR2 YFSETQ. The CDR3 coding sequence is TGCGCCAGCAGCCCCGGACAGGGGGGAGCGGATGGCTACACCTTC. The encoded protein is CASSPGQGGADGYTF.

This clonotype was picked up many times. The chain carries TRBV2 and TRBJ2-5; D is perhaps TRBD1 or TRBD2 (5 bases each). Trimming removed 4 bases at V and 3 bases at J, with 18 bases between. The CDR3 runs to 16 residues. Germline V CDR1 and CDR2: SNHLY, FYNNEI. CDR3 protein: CASSVSMGRGEETQYF. For the CDR3, the DNA is TGTGCCAGCAGTGTCTCCATGGGACGAGGGGAAGAGACCCAGTACTTC. Full variable domain (missing parts from reference TRBV2 and TRBJ2-5): EPEVTQTPSHQVTQMGQEVILRCVPISNHLYFYWYRQILGQKVEFLVSFYNNEISEKSEIFDDQFSVERPDGSNFTLKIRSTKLEDSAMYFCASSVSMGRGEETQYFGPGTRLLVL.

V and J are TRBV20-1 and TRBJ1-2; D call uncertain. V was trimmed by 1 base and J by 0 bases, leaving 12 bases between them. The CDR3 spans 15 residues. CDR1 and CDR2 from the germline V gene are DFQATT and SNEGSKA (reference sequence). CDR3 in amino acids: CSARVSGPPNYGYTF. DNA of the CDR3: TGCAGTGCTAGAGTATCGGGTCCCCCTAACTATGGCTACACCTTC.

This clonotype was seen at least ten times. The rearrangement joins TRBV30 to TRBJ1-2; D gene uncertain. V was clipped by 1 base and J by 8 bases, with 8 bases between them. Per germline, CDR1 GTSNPN and CDR2 SVGIG (reference sequence). The CDR3 has 11 amino acids. Here the CDR3 reads CAWSEWRGYTF. The CDR3 coding sequence is TGTGCCTGGAGTGAGTGGAGAGGCTACACCTTC.

The sample holds many counts of this clonotype. The J gene is TRBJ2-7, the V gene TRBV7-3, with D possibly matching TRBD1 (5 bases). Germline loops: CDR1 SGHTA, CDR2 FQGTGA. Trimming removed 4 bases at V and 3 bases at J, with 10 bases between. This CDR3 comprises 13 residues. This CDR3 reads CASSYGRGYEQYF. CDR3 nucleotides: TGTGCCAGCAGCTACGGTAGGGGCTACGAGCAGTACTTC.

This clonotype has only a few counts. The J gene is TRBJ2-1, the V gene TRBV4-3; D is unclear. This CDR3 has 16 residues. V dropped 0 bases and J dropped 4 bases, with 13 bases sitting between them. From germline, CDR1 is LGHNA and CDR2 YSLEER. This CDR3 reads CASSQDRVPTYNEQFF. The CDR3 DNA reads as TGCGCCAGCAGCCAAGATAGGGTACCAACTTACAATGAGCAGTTCTTC.

This clonotype was counted a single time. The chain recombines TRBV7-9 with TRBJ2-6; TRBD1 might be the D (6 bases). With 7 bases removed from V and 0 bases from J, the gap between germline ends came to 19 bases. The CDR3 is 18 amino acids. Germline-derived CDR1 and CDR2 are SEHNR and FQNEAQ (reference sequence). CDR3 loop: CASKPPTGLFSGANVLTF. As DNA, the CDR3 is TGTGCCAGCAAACCTCCTACAGGGCTATTCTCTGGGGCCAACGTCCTGACTTTC.

This clonotype was seen a few times. The chain recombines TRBV28 with TRBJ1-1; D perhaps matches TRBD1 (5 bases). The CDR3 extends over 15 amino acids. V was shortened by 3 bases and J by 1 base, with 12 bases between the two germline ends. Germline CDR1 and CDR2: MDHEN and SYDVKM. CDR3 in DNA: TGTGCCAGCAGTTTCTTCCGGGACGAGAACACTGAAGCTTTCTTT. Its translation: CASSFFRDENTEAFF. The full variable domain, in which reference TRBV28 and TRBJ1-1 provide the parts outside the CDR3, is DVKVTQSSRYLVKRTGEKVFLECVQDMDHENMFWYRQDPGLGLRLIYFSYDVKMKEKGDIPEGYSVSREKKERFSLILESASTNQTSMYLCASSFFRDENTEAFFGQGTRLTVV.

This clonotype was seen repeatedly, ten times or more. The CDR3 is CASSPMMGEAGELFF. DNA of the CDR3: TGTGCCAGCAGCCCAATGATGGGAGAGGCCGGGGAGCTGTTTTTT. The chain recombines TRBV7-8 with TRBJ2-2; perhaps TRBD2 as D (5 bases). This CDR3 region has 15 residues. Germline assignment: CDR1 SGHVS and CDR2 FQNEAQ. Trimming left V 5 bases short and J 6 bases short, with 16 bases between. Looking up the rest from reference TRBV7-8 and TRBJ2-2 gives the full variable domain: GAGVSQSPRYKVAKRGQDVALRCDPISGHVSLFWYQQALGQGPEFLTYFQNEAQLDKSGLPSDRFFAERPEGSVSTLKIQRTQQEDSAVYLCASSPMMGEAGELFFGEGSRLTVL.

This clonotype was seen ten or more times. The chain has TRBV14 and TRBJ1-1; D possibly corresponds to TRBD1 (6 bases). The CDR3 sequence is 17 residues long. V lost 1 base and J lost 6, with 21 bases in between. Germline V CDR1 and CDR2: SGHDN, FVKESK. CDR3 bases: TGTGCCAGCAGCCAAGGACCGGGACAATTAACCTCCGCTGAAGCTTTCTTT. Its translation: CASSQGPGQLTSAEAFF.

There are a few counts of this clonotype. The chain is built from TRBV5-6 and TRBJ1-1; maybe TRBD1 (5 bases). The V gene's germline CDR1 is SGHDT and CDR2 YYEEEE. Trimming left V 4 bases short and J 4 bases short, with 20 bases between. This CDR3 is built from 16 residues. CDR3 sequence reads: CASSVGEGFWSTEAFF. The DNA for the CDR3 is TGTGCCAGCAGCGTCGGGGAGGGGTTTTGGAGCACTGAAGCTTTCTTT.

The rearrangement uses TRBV6-9 and TRBJ2-1, with TRBD2 matching 9 bases. CDR1 and CDR2 from the germline V gene are MNHGY and SVAAGI. Trimming cost V 4 bases and J 7 bases; bases outside gene matches: 11. CDR3 length equals 16 residues. The CDR3 protein is CASSLLAGVGRNEQFF. CDR3 sequence (DNA): TGTGCCAGCAGTTTGTTAGCGGGAGTGGGGCGGAATGAGCAGTTCTTC.

This clonotype was observed at least ten times. V is TRBV30 and J is TRBJ1-2; D remains unclear. Trimming took off 2 bases at V and 2 bases at J, with 18 bases between the two ends. The CDR3 extends over 16 amino acids. CDR1 and CDR2 (germline): GTSNPN, SVGIG (reference sequence). The CDR3 loop reads CAWSPPRTLPNYGYTF. The CDR3 DNA sequence: TGTGCCTGGAGTCCTCCTCGGACCCTGCCCAACTATGGCTACACCTTC.

In its sample, this clonotype was seen many times. The chain recombines TRBV11-3 with TRBJ2-7; 7 bases map to TRBD1. The CDR3 consists of 14 residues. Germline-derived CDR1 and CDR2 are SGHNT and YENEEA. J was trimmed by 3 bases and V by 3 bases; bases with no gene match: 5. Written as DNA, the CDR3 is TGTGCCAGCAGCTTTTCCGGGACAGACTACGAGCAGTACTTC. It is translated as CASSFSGTDYEQYF.

This clonotype was counted at least ten times. The chain recombines TRBV20-1 with TRBJ2-7, with TRBD1 matching over 9 bases. CDR1 is DFQATT and CDR2 is SNEGSKA in the germline V gene (reference sequence). V was clipped by 3 bases and J by 6 bases; unmatched bases: 9. CDR3 length: 14 residues. DNA for the CDR3: TGCAGTGCTAGGCTGGCCGGGACAGGGCTCGAGCAGTACTTC. This sequence encodes CSARLAGTGLEQYF.

Of note for this clonotype: This clone may be a read error of a much larger clone one base away. The chain couples TRBV28 to TRBJ2-1, with 9 bases identical to TRBD2. The germline V gene encodes CDR1 MDHEN and CDR2 SYDVKM. This CDR3 has 15 amino acids. DNA for the CDR3: TGTACCAGCAACGTAGCGGGAGTCGTATACAATGAGCAGTTCTTC. Translating it yields CTSNVAGVVYNEQFF.

This chain connects TRBV6-1 to TRBJ1-1; D is undetermined. The CDR3 contains 14 residues. Trimming stripped 5 bases from V and 6 bases from J, with 16 bases between. Germline CDR1 MNHNS, CDR2 SASEGT. CDR3 in amino acids: CASSWDNGAAEAFF. Here the CDR3 DNA reads TGTGCCAGCAGTTGGGATAACGGCGCCGCTGAAGCTTTCTTT.

This clonotype was seen at least ten times. The DNA for the CDR3 is TGTGCCAGCAGCGTAACGGGACAGGGTAGGAACGAGCAGTACTTC. Its translation: CASSVTGQGRNEQYF. This chain uses TRBV9 with TRBJ2-7, with 9 bases fitting TRBD1. The CDR3 has 15 amino acids. V lost 1 base to trimming and J lost 5 bases; unmatched junction nucleotides: 7. Looked up from germline, CDR1 is SGDLS and CDR2 is YYNGEE.

About this clonotype: No conserved phenylalanine or tryptophan ends this CDR3, so it is likely a read error. The chain joins TRBV20-1 to TRBJ1-1; D ambiguous. The CDR3 covers 10 residues. Trimming left V 6 bases short and J 3 bases short, with 5 bases between. The germline V gene encodes CDR1 DFQATT and CDR2 SNEGSKA (reference sequence). CDR3 bases: TGCAGTGCCAGGTACACTGAAGCTTTCTTA. Amino acids: CSARYTEAFL.

To note about this clonotype: It may be a read error: a sequence one base away is much more abundant. Since no conserved phenylalanine or tryptophan closes the CDR3, a read error is the likely cause. The rearrangement joins TRBV7-8 to TRBJ2-1; D uncertain. Germline loops: CDR1 SGHVS, CDR2 FQNEAQ. The CDR3 runs 14 residues. V gave up 9 bases and J gave up 2 bases, with 14 bases separating them. CDR3: CASRLGTTYNEQFL. The CDR3 DNA follows: TGTGCCAGTCGCTTAGGAACCACCTACAATGAGCAGTTCCTC.

The sample holds a few counts of this clonotype. The chain uses TRBV20-1 and TRBJ1-5; D not certain. Germline CDR1 reads DFQATT; CDR2 reads SNEGSKA (reference sequence). The CDR3 is made up of 14 amino acids. V shed 6 bases and J shed 1 base, with 13 bases lying between them. The DNA for the CDR3 is TGCAGTGCCGACGCATCGGGGAGCAATCAGCCCCAGCATTTT. Its translation is CSADASGSNQPQHF.

The genes are TRBV5-1 and TRBJ1-2; TRBD1 is a possible D gene (5 bases). Trimming left V 3 bases short and J 0 bases short, with 12 bases between. The CDR3 is 15 amino acids. Germline assignment: CDR1 SGHRS and CDR2 YFSETQ. Written as DNA, the CDR3 is TGCGCCAGCAGCTACGACAGAGGAACTAACTATGGCTACACCTTC. Protein sequence: CASSYDRGTNYGYTF.